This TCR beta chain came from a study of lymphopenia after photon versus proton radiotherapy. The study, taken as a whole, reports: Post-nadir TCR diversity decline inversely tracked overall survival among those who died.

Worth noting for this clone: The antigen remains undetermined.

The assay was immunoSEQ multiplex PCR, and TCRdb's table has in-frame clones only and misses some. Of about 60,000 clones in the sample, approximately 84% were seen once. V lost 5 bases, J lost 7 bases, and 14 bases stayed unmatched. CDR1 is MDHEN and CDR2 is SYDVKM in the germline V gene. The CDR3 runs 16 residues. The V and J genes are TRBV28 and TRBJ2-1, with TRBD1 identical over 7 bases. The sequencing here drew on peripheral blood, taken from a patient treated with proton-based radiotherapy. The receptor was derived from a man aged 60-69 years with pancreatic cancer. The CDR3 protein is CASSPTRAPGGNEQFF. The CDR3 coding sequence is TGTGCCAGCAGTCCCACCCGGGCGCCAGGGGGAAATGAGCAGTTCTTC.